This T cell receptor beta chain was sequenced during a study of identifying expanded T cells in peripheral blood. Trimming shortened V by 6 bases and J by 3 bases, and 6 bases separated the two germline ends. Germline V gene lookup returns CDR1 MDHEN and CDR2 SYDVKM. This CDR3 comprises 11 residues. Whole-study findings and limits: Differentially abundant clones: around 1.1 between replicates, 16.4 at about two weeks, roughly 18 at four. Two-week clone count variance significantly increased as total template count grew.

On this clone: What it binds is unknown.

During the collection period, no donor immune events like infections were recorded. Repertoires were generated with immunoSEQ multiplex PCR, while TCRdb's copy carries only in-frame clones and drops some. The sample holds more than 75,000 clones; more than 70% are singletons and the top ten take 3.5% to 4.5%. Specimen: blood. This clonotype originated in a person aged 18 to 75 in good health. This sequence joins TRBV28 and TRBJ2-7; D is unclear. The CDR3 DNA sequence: TGTGCCAGCAGGATGGGCTACGAGCAGTACTTC. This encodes CASRMGYEQYF.